The clone carrying this T cell receptor (beta chain) showed up many times. Genomic DNA from bulk tumor acted as the template, and around 0.55 ug was loaded per sample. Surgery yielded several widely spaced biopsies per primary tumor. Untreated, newly diagnosed non-small cell lung cancer patients underwent curative surgery. Multiplex PCR employing 32 V and 13 J primers generated amplicons of the TCR beta CDR3. TCRdb redid the calling of the multiplex PCR reads with MiXCR, one entry per CDR3 protein. This sample yields 8,000 to 11,000 distinct CDR3 sequences, of which under 20% are seen a single time; around 3.6% belongs to the top ten. Germline assignment: CDR1 MNHNS and CDR2 SASEGT. The CDR3 totals 14 residues. V was clipped by 4 bases and J by 10 bases; unmatched bases: 7. This sample was included in a study of immune heterogeneity within non-small cell lung tumors.

The rearrangement joins TRBV6-1 to TRBJ2-1, with TRBD2 matching over 10 bases. The sample was lung tumor tissue. The sequence derives from a man in his forties or fifties with non-small cell lung cancer. The DNA for the CDR3 is TGTGCCAGCAGTGGTACCGGGACTAGCGCCGAGCAGTTCTTC. Protein: CASSGTGTSAEQFF.